This T cell receptor (beta chain) was sequenced during a study of cytomegalovirus exposure and HLA in healthy donors. In regard to this clone: Its antigen is not known.

The PCR had 60 Vbeta and 13 Jbeta primers. This table comes from immunoSEQ multiplex PCR, and its TCRdb copy is limited to in-frame clones, with some not included. This repertoire shows 100,000 to 120,000 clones, approximately 80% found once; its top ten account for less than 3%. The study, taken as a whole, reports: Most of the CMV-associated TCR beta chains (in a later analysis) appeared to be HLA-restricted.

Deletions cut 2 bases from V and 9 bases from J, with 14 bases between. The CDR3 consists of 14 residues. Germline V gives CDR1 MNHEY, CDR2 SVGAGI. This sequence joins TRBV6-5 and TRBJ2-1; D may be TRBD2 (6 bases). This sequence was found in a woman aged 55-70 years in good health and CMV-seropositive. The specimen was PBMCs. The CDR3: CASSYRVLASEQFF. The CDR3 coding sequence is TGTGCCAGCAGTTACCGGGTCCTAGCGAGTGAGCAGTTCTTC.